Reported below is one TCR beta chain. Its antigen target is currently unknown. Base qualities are not recorded, but no much larger clone differs from it by a single base. The data originate from a study of blood T cell repertoires in COVID-19 (dated by TCRdb to 2018 to 2020). For the wider study: The collaborator samples originated in the United States, Italy and Spain and spanned the acute and convalescent phases of COVID-19. The material from the prospective study consisted of cDNA or gDNA derived from T cells, B-cell-depleted T cells, or PBMCs. Deeply sampled blood TCRbeta repertoires from subjects exposed to, actively infected with, or recovered from COVID-19 were included in the dataset. A freely available public database, intended as a resource for researchers studying the immune response to SARS-CoV-2, is where the repertoires were released. The samples were drawn from the first 160 participants of the ongoing ImmuneRACE study and from 950 to 1,500 subjects provided by 6 global collaborators. Sample metadata almost always included a de-identified subject ID, COVID-19 status, age in years and sex. HLA class I and class II types, where available, came from metadata supplied by the sample provider rather than from assay-based typing.

TCRbeta CDR3 regions were amplified from genomic DNA using the immunoSEQ Assay, a bias-controlled multiplex PCR. The original methods were these. The number of nucleated cells in each sample was estimated by amplification of reference gene primers within the assay. To quantify the absolute abundance of each unique TCRbeta CDR3 rearrangement, sequence reads were collapsed and filtered. For each sample, productive Simpson clonality was calculated by taking the square root of Simpson's diversity index across productive rearrangements. The source is immuneACCESS, and TCRdb retained only in-frame sequences with V and J called. Part of the clones is not carried over; for the studies checked, unresolved V genes explain less than half of this, and the remainder is unexplained. The V and J calls and clone size were taken over from that table, and D and trimming were inferred from the DNA. The sample table contains about 96,000 clones; only one count was recorded for less than 85% of them. The ten largest clones add up to 17% of the sample.

Each collaborating institution followed its own protocols to collect whole blood in K2EDTA tubes. For TCRbeta analysis, collaborators shipped samples in one of three forms: frozen whole blood, isolated PBMCs, or DNA extracted from either of those sample types. Results the study describes overall, beyond this receptor: Clinical and demographic metadata were provided uncurated, with the amount varying by source and participant.

Input material: peripheral blood. The source is a woman aged 55-69 years with acute or convalescent COVID-19.

The base sequence is TGTGCCAGCAGCTTAAGCGGGGGGGCCTCTGAGCAGTTCTTC. This yields the protein CASSLSGGASEQFF. The V and J genes are TRBV7-2 and TRBJ2-1; TRBD2 agrees with 10 junctional bases. Including the terminal cysteine and phenylalanine, the CDR3 comprises 14 residues. CDR3 DNA is the only sequence kept; it has 42 bases, read in frame from the first base. V loses 2 bases at its end and J loses 9 bases; junction bases beyond the gene matches: 4. CDR1 and CDR2 (SGHTA, FQGNSA) derive from the germline V gene.